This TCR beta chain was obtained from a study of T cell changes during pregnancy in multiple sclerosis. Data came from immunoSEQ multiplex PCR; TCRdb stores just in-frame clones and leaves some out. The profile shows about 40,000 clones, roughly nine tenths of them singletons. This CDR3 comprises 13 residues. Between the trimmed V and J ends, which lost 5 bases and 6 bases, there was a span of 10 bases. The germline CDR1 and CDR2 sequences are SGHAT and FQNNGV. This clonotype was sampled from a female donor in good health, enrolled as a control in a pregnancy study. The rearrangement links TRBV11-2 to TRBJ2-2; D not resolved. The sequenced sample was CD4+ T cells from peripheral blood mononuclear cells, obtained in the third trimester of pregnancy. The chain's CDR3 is CASSPVRSGELFF. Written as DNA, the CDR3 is TGTGCCAGCAGCCCAGTCAGGTCCGGGGAGCTGTTTTTT.